This T cell receptor beta chain appears in the sequencing data of a study of T cell responses to AZD1222 COVID-19 vaccine. Study-level results: With dominance at 160-218 and 743-854, vaccine-associated CD4 TCRs spanned spike.

Sequenced by immunoSEQ multiplex PCR; TCRdb stores in-frame clones only, minus some. The repertoire holds about 130,000 clones, with roughly nine tenths as singletons. A remark on this clone: Its target is not known.

The CDR3 is 15 amino acids. Per germline, CDR1 MDHEN and CDR2 SYDVKM. With 6 bases removed from V and 5 bases from J, the gap between germline ends came to 18 bases. The gene calls are TRBV28 and TRBJ2-3; the D gene is possibly TRBD1 (7 bases). This TCR derives from an adult in good health. Sequencing used peripheral blood, obtained on day 0 of AZD1222 vaccination. The CDR3 nucleotides are TGTGCCAGCAGCAAAGCCCAGGGGGGCCAAGATACGCAGTATTTT. Amino acid sequence: CASSKAQGGQDTQYF.